The present entry profiles one TCR beta chain with its context. Its antigen is undetermined. The CDR3 regions of TCR beta were amplified from RNA transcripts. HTBI primers were the set used in a first-round RT-PCR of the TCR CDR3. A single record per CDR3 protein comes from TCRdb applying MiXCR to the multiplex PCR reads. This table holds roughly 57,000 distinct CDR3 sequences, approximately 53% found once. Per germline, CDR1 MNHEY and CDR2 SVGEGT. V was pared by 2 bases and J by 4 bases, with 12 bases between. CDR3 length: 15 residues. This entry belongs to a study of T cells in Graves' hyperthyroidism and ophthalmopathy. Across the study: Before any treatment, at initial diagnosis, peripheral blood was collected. Whole-study results and caveats: Ophthalmopathy was separated from stable hyperthyroidism by a 13 V-J model.

It was uncontrolled infection, other autoimmune disease, pregnancy or lactation that excluded patients. Sequenced: blood. The rearrangement joins TRBV6-2 or TRBV6-3 to TRBJ1-5, with no clear D. This TCR derives from a woman aged 60-75 years with Graves' ophthalmopathy. The DNA of the CDR3 is TGTGCCAGCAGTTACGAGCTTGAGGAGAATCAGCCCCAGCATTTT. Amino acid sequence: CASSYELEENQPQHF.